Listed here is a single T cell receptor beta chain. These data originate in a study of T cell changes during pregnancy in multiple sclerosis. The data were produced by immunoSEQ multiplex PCR, yet TCRdb's version contains in-frame clones alone and is incomplete. This sample has fewer than 65,000 clones, with roughly nine tenths found just once. The CDR3 spans 15 residues. The germline CDR1 and CDR2 sequences are MNHEY and SMNVEV (reference sequence). V shed 6 bases and J 3 bases; nucleotides not matched to a gene: 3. This receptor was identified in a female donor in good health, enrolled as a control in a pregnancy study. Material: peripheral blood, obtained in the third trimester of pregnancy. The genes are TRBV27 and TRBJ2-5, with 14 bases aligning to TRBD2. This CDR3 is CASRTGLAGEETQYF. For the CDR3, the DNA is TGTGCCAGCAGAACGGGACTAGCGGGAGAAGAGACCCAGTACTTC.